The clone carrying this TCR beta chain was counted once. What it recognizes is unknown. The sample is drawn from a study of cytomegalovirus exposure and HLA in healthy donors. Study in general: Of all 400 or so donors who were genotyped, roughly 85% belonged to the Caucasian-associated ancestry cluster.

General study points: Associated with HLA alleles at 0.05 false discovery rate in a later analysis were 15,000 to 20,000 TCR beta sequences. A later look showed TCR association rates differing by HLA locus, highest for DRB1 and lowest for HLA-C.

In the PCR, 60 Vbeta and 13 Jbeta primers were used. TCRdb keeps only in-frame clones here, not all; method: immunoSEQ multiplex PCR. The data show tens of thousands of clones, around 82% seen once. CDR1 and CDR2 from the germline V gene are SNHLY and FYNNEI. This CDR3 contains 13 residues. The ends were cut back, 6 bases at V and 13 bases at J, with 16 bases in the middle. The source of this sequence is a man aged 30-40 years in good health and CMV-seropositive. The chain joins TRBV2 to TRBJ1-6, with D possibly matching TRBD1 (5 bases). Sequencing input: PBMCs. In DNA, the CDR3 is TGTGCCAGCAGCCCGGGGGAGGGTGTGCCCCTCCACTTT. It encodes CASSPGEGVPLHF.